The clone carrying this T cell receptor (beta chain) was seen more than once but under ten times. The data are from a study of shared clonotypes between healthy human individuals. TCRdb's copy holds only in-frame clones and misses some; the assay was immunoSEQ multiplex PCR. The sample has 640,000 or so clones; about two thirds are singletons. The CDR3 loop spans 17 amino acids. From germline, CDR1 is LNHDA and CDR2 SQIVND (reference sequence). The ends lost 4 bases at V and 4 bases at J; junction bases unmatched: 11. The TCR sequence derives from a woman in her thirties in good health. The source material was memory CD4+ T cells sorted from blood. The sample's subset: CD45RA-negative fraction. The chain carries TRBV19 and TRBJ2-2, with 8 bases aligning to TRBD1. This CDR3 reads CASSSLLDRAFTGELFF. The CDR3, as DNA: TGTGCCAGTAGTAGCCTTCTGGACAGGGCGTTCACCGGGGAGCTGTTTTTT.